Below, 22 T cell receptor beta chains from the same sample are listed, as sequenced in a study of cytomegalovirus exposure and HLA in healthy donors. The primer mix had 60 Vbeta and 13 Jbeta primers. TCRdb's table, derived via immunoSEQ multiplex PCR, lists solely in-frame clones and lacks some. The top ten hold approximately 5.7% of the sample, which has approximately 73,000 clones, 60% to 70% seen once. Sequencing input: PBMCs. The receptor source for this set is a man aged 25 to 45 in good health and CMV-seropositive.

The chain uses TRBV14 and TRBJ1-6; TRBD1 might be the D (5 bases). The V end lost 1 base, the J end lost 7 bases, and 14 bases lay between the germline ends. Germline-derived CDR1 and CDR2 are SGHDN and FVKESK. The CDR3 is 16 amino acids. The CDR3 loop is CASSQAASRANSPLHF. The CDR3 DNA follows: TGTGCCAGCAGCCAAGCTGCCTCCAGGGCCAATTCACCCCTCCACTTT.

The rearrangement joins TRBV19 to TRBJ1-5, with 9 bases matching TRBD1. This CDR3 comprises 15 residues. Germline V CDR1 and CDR2: LNHDA, SQIVND (reference sequence). J lost 7 bases, V lost 4 bases, and 8 bases had no gene match. In DNA form, the CDR3 reads TGTGCCAGTAGTACGACGGACAGGGGAAACCAGCCCCAGCATTTT. Protein sequence: CASSTTDRGNQPQHF.

This clone occurred a few times. The chain is built from TRBV9 and TRBJ2-3; 7 bases fit TRBD1. Germline assignment: CDR1 SGDLS and CDR2 YYNGEE. Trimming at V came to 0 bases and at J to 2 bases, leaving 3 bases not matched to a gene. The CDR3 is made up of 15 amino acids. The CDR3 coding sequence is TGTGCCAGCAGCGTAGAACAGGGGATCACAGATACGCAGTATTTT. It yields the protein CASSVEQGITDTQYF.

The rearrangement links TRBV5-6 to TRBJ1-5; D call uncertain. Trimming pared 0 bases from V and 10 bases from J, leaving 11 bases between. This CDR3 comprises 13 residues. Germline V lookup: CDR1 SGHDT, CDR2 YYEEEE. The CDR3 loop is CASSLAGEGPQHF. The CDR3 nucleotides are TGTGCCAGCAGCTTGGCGGGAGAGGGCCCCCAGCATTTT.

Only a few counts were recorded for this clone. This chain connects TRBV18 to TRBJ2-2; 8 bases agree with TRBD2. CDR1 KGHSH and CDR2 LQKENI come from the germline V gene. This CDR3 contains 17 residues. V lost 1 base to trimming and J lost 5 bases; unmatched junction nucleotides: 9. The CDR3 loop is CASSPLNGGARTGELFF. The CDR3 region has the DNA TGTGCCAGCTCACCACTCAACGGGGGGGCTCGAACCGGGGAGCTGTTTTTT.

This chain links TRBV5-1 with TRBJ2-1; a possible D gene is TRBD2 (5 bases). Germline-derived CDR1 and CDR2 are SGHRS and YFSETQ. The CDR3 sequence is 13 residues long. V shed 1 base and J shed 6 bases, with 8 bases lying between them. CDR3 amino acids: CASSLSAVNEQFF. CDR3 coding DNA: TGCGCCAGCAGCTTGTCAGCGGTCAATGAGCAGTTCTTC.

This clone was seen a few times. The genes are TRBV4-3 and TRBJ2-1; weak D call: TRBD2 (5 bases). This CDR3 comprises 21 residues. Between the trimmed V and J ends, which lost 0 bases and 0 bases, there was a span of 24 bases. CDR1 and CDR2 (germline): LGHNA, YSLEER. The CDR3 reads CASSQEFILARIPSSYNEQFF. The CDR3 region has the DNA TGCGCCAGCAGCCAAGAATTTATTTTAGCGCGAATCCCCAGCTCCTACAATGAGCAGTTCTTC.

The CDR3 loop is CASTLGGALDEQFF. The CDR3 region has the DNA TGTGCCAGCACCTTAGGGGGGGCTTTAGATGAGCAGTTCTTC. The V call is TRBV28, the J call TRBJ2-1, with a possible D match to TRBD2 (7 bases). The CDR3 is made up of 14 amino acids. With 7 bases removed from V and 8 bases from J, the gap between germline ends came to 18 bases. Germline loops: CDR1 MDHEN, CDR2 SYDVKM.

The chain recombines TRBV19 with TRBJ2-4; TRBD2 matches at 11 bases. The CDR3 length is 13 residues. The germline CDR1 and CDR2 sequences are LNHDA and SQIVND (reference sequence). V trimming: 6 bases; J trimming: 7 bases; junction bases outside the gene matches: 2. The CDR3 sequence: CASRTSGSNIQYF. The CDR3 region has the DNA TGTGCCAGTAGAACTAGCGGGAGTAACATTCAGTACTTC.

This chain connects TRBV29-1 to TRBJ1-3; D uncertain. Germline-derived CDR1 and CDR2 are SQVTM and ANQGSEA. CDR3 length: 10 amino acids. Trimming cost V 4 bases and J 8 bases, with 6 bases left between them. This chain's CDR3 is CSVVRDTIYF. The CDR3 DNA sequence: TGCAGCGTTGTGAGGGACACCATATATTTT. Full variable domain (remainder filled in from reference TRBV29-1 and TRBJ1-3): SAVISQKPSRDICQRGTSLTIQCQVDSQVTMMFWYRQQPGQSLTLIATANQGSEATYESGFVIDKFPISRPNLTFSTLTVSNMSPEDSSIYLCSVVRDTIYFGEGSWLTVV.

The V and J genes are TRBV5-1 and TRBJ1-1; 10 bases line up with TRBD1. Per germline, CDR1 SGHRS and CDR2 YFSETQ. V lost 7 bases and J lost 3; bases outside the gene matches: 6. The CDR3 has 14 amino acids. The CDR3 reads CASGTGEKDTEAFF. For the CDR3, the DNA is TGCGCCAGCGGGACAGGGGAAAAAGACACTGAAGCTTTCTTT.

The gene calls are TRBV28 and TRBJ1-4; D uncertain. Germline V gene data show CDR1 as MDHEN and CDR2 as SYDVKM. The CDR3 spans 10 residues. V was pared by 9 bases and J by 7 bases, with 6 bases between. The CDR3 sequence is CASRSEKLFF. CDR3 in DNA: TGTGCCAGTAGAAGTGAAAAACTGTTTTTT.

This clone was detected only a few times. The chain has TRBV18 and TRBJ1-1, with a tentative D call TRBD1 (6 bases). Per the germline V gene, CDR1 is KGHSH and CDR2 is LQKENI. V dropped 6 bases and J dropped 1 base, with 9 bases sitting between them. The CDR3 spans 13 residues. The CDR3 spells CASSPGANTEAFF. CDR3 in DNA: TGTGCCAGCTCGCCAGGGGCGAACACTGAAGCTTTCTTT.

In its sample, this clone was seen a few times. The CDR3 reads CASSAGTGGFGYGYTF. The CDR3 nucleotides are TGTGCCAGCAGCGCCGGGACAGGGGGGTTTGGCTATGGCTACACCTTC. The chain is built from TRBV2 and TRBJ1-2, with TRBD1 matching 11 bases. Per germline, CDR1 SNHLY and CDR2 FYNNEI. This CDR3 spans 16 amino acids. Trimming removed 6 bases from V and 4 bases from J; junction bases left unmatched: 10.

V usage is TRBV20-1 and J usage is TRBJ2-5; D is unresolved. CDR3 length: 11 amino acids. Trimming shortened V by 3 bases and J by 4 bases, and 6 bases separated the two germline ends. The germline gives CDR1 DFQATT, CDR2 SNEGSKA (reference sequence). The CDR3 reads CSASGGETQYF. The CDR3 DNA reads as TGCAGTGCTAGTGGCGGAGAGACCCAGTACTTC.

This clone was seen more than once but under ten times. The CDR3 sequence: CASSSAAPGEQYF. The CDR3 bases are TGTGCCAGCAGTTCCGCGGCGCCGGGCGAGCAGTACTTC. The chain has TRBV27 and TRBJ2-7; D uncertain. This CDR3 spans 13 amino acids. Germline values: CDR1 MNHEY, CDR2 SMNVEV (reference sequence). V lost 4 bases to trimming and J lost 6 bases, with 13 bases between them.

This clone was seen only a few times. This sequence joins TRBV6-1 and TRBJ2-5; 9 bases line up with TRBD2. The V segment lost 6 bases and the J segment 5 bases; nucleotides outside the gene matches: 10. This CDR3 comprises 15 residues. CDR1 MNHNS and CDR2 SASEGT come from the germline V gene. The CDR3 bases are TGTGCCAGCAGAGTTAGCGGGGGAAGCTCTGAGACCCAGTACTTC. Protein: CASRVSGGSSETQYF.

This clone was found many times. This chain joins TRBV6-5 and TRBJ1-6, with D perhaps TRBD1 (5 bases). Trimming left V 10 bases short and J 19 bases short, with 20 bases between. This CDR3 is built from 11 residues. In germline, CDR1 is MNHEY, CDR2 SVGAGI. CDR3 sequence reads: CATELGQYKHF. CDR3 nucleotides: TGTGCCACCGAATTGGGGCAGTACAAGCACTTT.

This sequence joins TRBV30 and TRBJ2-5; tentatively, D is TRBD2 (6 bases). V lost 3 bases and J lost 1, with 15 bases in between. Per germline, CDR1 GTSNPN and CDR2 SVGIG (reference sequence). This CDR3 is built from 15 residues. The CDR3, as DNA: TGTGCCTGGAGAGTCGGGAGTAGCACCCAAGAGACCCAGTACTTC. As protein: CAWRVGSSTQETQYF.

This clone occurred a few times. This chain links TRBV19 with TRBJ2-2; D gene ambiguous. V was trimmed by 6 bases and J by 7 bases, leaving 18 bases between them. Germline lookup yields CDR1 LNHDA and CDR2 SQIVND (reference sequence). The CDR3 runs 15 residues. The CDR3 nucleotides are TGTGCCAGTAGCCCACTTCGTCGACAAGACGGGGAGCTGTTTTTT. It codes for CASSPLRRQDGELFF.

The chain links TRBV6-1 to TRBJ1-5; D gene unclear. Trimming removed 6 bases from V and 9 bases from J, with 15 bases in between. This CDR3 region has 13 residues. Germline CDR1 and CDR2: MNHNS and SASEGT. The CDR3 DNA reads as TGTGCCAGCAGGGAGGTTCCGGAAGGGCCCCAGCATTTT. It encodes CASREVPEGPQHF.

The chain joins TRBV6-1 to TRBJ2-2; TRBD1 aligns across 9 bases. Germline CDR1 reads MNHNS; CDR2 reads SASEGT. CDR3 length: 15 residues. The J segment lost 5 bases and the V segment lost 6 bases, leaving 7 bases of the junction unmatched. CDR3 nucleotides: TGTGCCAGCAGGGAACAGGGGGCCGAGACCGGGGAGCTGTTTTTT. Its protein product is CASREQGAETGELFF.